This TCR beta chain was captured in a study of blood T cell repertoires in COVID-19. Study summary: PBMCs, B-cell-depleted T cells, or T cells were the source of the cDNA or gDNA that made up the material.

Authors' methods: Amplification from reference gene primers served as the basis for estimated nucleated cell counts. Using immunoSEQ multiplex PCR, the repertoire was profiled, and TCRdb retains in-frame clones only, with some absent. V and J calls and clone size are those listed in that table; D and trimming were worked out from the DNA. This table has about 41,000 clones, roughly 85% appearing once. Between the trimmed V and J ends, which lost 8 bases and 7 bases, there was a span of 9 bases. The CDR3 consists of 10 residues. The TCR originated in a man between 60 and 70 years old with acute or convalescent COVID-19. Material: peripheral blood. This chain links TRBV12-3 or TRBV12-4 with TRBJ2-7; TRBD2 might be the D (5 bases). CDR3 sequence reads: CASASGEQYF. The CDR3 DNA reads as TGTGCCAGCGCGTCGGGGGAGCAGTACTTC.